This TCR beta chain originates from a study of beta chain features in type 1 diabetes. The study's findings and limits: Type 1 diabetes patients showed a moderate but significant shortening of TCRB CDR3s in all four CD4+ subsets.

The germline gives CDR1 MNHEY, CDR2 SVGAGI. CDR3 length equals 14 residues. J gave up 7 bases and V 6 bases, and 6 bases lay outside the gene matches. Concerning this clone: Its antigen is not identified.

The isolated RNA, all of it, was reverse transcribed, so expressed TCRB transcripts were what got sequenced. Stem cell-like memory T cell samples yielded roughly 1.01 million reads on average. Assay used: immunoSEQ multiplex PCR; TCRdb lists only in-frame clones, some missing. Altogether roughly 14,000 clones are present, roughly 60% being singletons, with the ten largest covering 0.55% to 0.6%. Each population that was sorted was more than 98% pure. The receptor comes from a woman aged 18-30 years with type 1 diabetes. This chain links TRBV6-5 with TRBJ1-6, with 7 bases identical to TRBD1. Sample: stem cell memory CD4+ T cells from blood. This CDR3 reads CASSLTGLNSPLHF. The CDR3 DNA sequence: TGTGCCAGCAGCCTGACAGGGTTGAATTCACCCCTCCACTTT.